The 4 T cell receptor beta chains below were found in one sample sequenced in a study of cytomegalovirus exposure and HLA in healthy donors. A multiplex PCR was run with 60 Vbeta primers and 13 Jbeta primers. Produced via immunoSEQ multiplex PCR; TCRdb's table is partial and in-frame only. The sample has 100,000 to 150,000 clones. Sequencing was done on a sample of PBMCs. Receptors originate from a man aged 18 to 29 in good health and CMV-seronegative.

The CDR3 coding sequence is TGTGCCAGCAGACCGGGACATTTCACCGGGGAGCTGTTTTTT. This codes for CASRPGHFTGELFF. The chain carries TRBV2 and TRBJ2-2, with D tentatively TRBD1 (6 bases). Germline V lookup: CDR1 SNHLY, CDR2 FYNNEI. V lost 6 bases to trimming and J lost 4 bases, with 12 bases between them. The CDR3 is 14 residues long.

The chain combines TRBV5-6 with TRBJ2-7; D ambiguous. Germline V gene lookup returns CDR1 SGHDT and CDR2 YYEEEE. This CDR3 contains 13 residues. V shed 3 bases and J shed 0 bases, with 7 bases lying between them. CDR3 DNA sequence: TGTGCCAGCAGCTCTACCCACTCCTACGAGCAGTACTTC. It yields the protein CASSSTHSYEQYF.

This chain uses TRBV18 with TRBJ2-7, with D unclear. CDR1 and CDR2 (germline): KGHSH, LQKENI. V lost 5 bases and J lost 2, with 10 bases in between. The CDR3 extends over 13 amino acids. The DNA of the CDR3 is TGTGCCAGCTCAGCGGATGTGACCTACGAGCAGTACTTC. Translated, it gives CASSADVTYEQYF.

The V gene is TRBV29-1, the J gene TRBJ1-2; D is undetermined. Germline V gives CDR1 SQVTM, CDR2 ANQGSEA. V was cut by 3 bases and J by 8 bases, with 7 bases left in between. CDR3 length equals 10 residues. This CDR3 reads CSVDPGGYTF. CDR3 DNA sequence: TGCAGCGTTGACCCGGGAGGCTACACCTTC.